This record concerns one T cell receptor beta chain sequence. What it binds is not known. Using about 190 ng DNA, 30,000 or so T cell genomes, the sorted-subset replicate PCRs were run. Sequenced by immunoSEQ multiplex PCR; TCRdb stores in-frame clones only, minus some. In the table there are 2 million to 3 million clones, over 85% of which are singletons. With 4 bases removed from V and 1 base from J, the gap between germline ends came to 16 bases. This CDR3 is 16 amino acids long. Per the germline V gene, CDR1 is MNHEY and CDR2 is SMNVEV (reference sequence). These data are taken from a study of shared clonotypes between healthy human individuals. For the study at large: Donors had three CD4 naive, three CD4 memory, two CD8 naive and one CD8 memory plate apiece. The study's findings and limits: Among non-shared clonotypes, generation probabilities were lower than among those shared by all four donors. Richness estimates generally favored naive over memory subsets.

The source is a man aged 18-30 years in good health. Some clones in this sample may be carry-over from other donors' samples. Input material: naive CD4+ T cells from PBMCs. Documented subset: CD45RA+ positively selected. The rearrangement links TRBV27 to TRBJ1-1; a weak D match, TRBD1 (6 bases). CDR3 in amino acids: CASSSDRQAENTEAFF. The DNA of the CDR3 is TGTGCCAGCAGTTCGGATAGACAGGCGGAGAACACTGAAGCTTTCTTT.